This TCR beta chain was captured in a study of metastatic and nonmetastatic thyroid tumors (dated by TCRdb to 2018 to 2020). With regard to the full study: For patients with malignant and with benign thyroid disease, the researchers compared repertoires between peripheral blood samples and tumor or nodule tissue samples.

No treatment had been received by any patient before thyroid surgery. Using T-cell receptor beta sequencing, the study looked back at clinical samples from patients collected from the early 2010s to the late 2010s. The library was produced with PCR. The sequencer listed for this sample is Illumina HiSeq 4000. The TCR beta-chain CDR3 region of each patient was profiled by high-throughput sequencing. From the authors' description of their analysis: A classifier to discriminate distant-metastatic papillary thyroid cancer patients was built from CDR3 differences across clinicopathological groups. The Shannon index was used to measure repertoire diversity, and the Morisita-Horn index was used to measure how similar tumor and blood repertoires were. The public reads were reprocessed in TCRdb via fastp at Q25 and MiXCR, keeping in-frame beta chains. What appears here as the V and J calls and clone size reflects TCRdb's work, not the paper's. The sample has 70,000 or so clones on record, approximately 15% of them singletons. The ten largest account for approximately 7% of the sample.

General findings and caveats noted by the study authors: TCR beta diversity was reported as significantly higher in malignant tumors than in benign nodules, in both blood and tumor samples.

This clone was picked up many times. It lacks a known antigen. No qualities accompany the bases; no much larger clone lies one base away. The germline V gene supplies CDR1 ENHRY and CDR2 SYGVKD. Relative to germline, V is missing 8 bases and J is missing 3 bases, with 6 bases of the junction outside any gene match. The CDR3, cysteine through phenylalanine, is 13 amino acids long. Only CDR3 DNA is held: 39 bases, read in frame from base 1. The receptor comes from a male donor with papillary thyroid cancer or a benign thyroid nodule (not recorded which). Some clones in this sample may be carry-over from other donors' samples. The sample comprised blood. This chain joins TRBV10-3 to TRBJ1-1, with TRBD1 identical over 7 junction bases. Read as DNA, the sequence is TGTGCCATCCGTGGGACAGACTACACTGAAGCTTTCTTT. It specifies CAIRGTDYTEAFF.